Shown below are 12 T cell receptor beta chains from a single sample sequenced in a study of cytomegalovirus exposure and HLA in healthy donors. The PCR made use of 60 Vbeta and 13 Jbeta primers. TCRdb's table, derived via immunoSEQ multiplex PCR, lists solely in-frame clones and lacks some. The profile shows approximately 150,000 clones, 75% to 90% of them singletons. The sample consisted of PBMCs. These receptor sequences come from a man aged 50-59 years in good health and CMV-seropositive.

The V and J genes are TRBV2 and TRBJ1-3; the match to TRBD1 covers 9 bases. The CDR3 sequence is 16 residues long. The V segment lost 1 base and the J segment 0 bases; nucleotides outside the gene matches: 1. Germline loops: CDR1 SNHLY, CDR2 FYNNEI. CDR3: CASSEGTGVSGNTIYF. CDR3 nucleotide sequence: TGTGCCAGCAGTGAAGGGACAGGGGTCTCTGGAAACACCATATATTTT.

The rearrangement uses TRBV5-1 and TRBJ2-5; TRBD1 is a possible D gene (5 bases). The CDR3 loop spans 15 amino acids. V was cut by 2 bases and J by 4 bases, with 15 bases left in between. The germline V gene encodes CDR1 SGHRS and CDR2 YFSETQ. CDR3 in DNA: TGCGCCAGCAGCTTAGGCAGGGCCAACCCAGAGACCCAGTACTTC. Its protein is CASSLGRANPETQYF.

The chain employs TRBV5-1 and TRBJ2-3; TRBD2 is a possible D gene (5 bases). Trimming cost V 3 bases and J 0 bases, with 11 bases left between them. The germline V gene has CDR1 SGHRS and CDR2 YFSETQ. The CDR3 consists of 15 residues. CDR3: CASSSLGGSTDTQYF. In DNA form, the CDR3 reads TGCGCCAGCAGCTCCCTCGGCGGGAGCACAGATACGCAGTATTTT.

CDR3 protein: CASSSTGTRSYEQYF. CDR3 in DNA: TGTGCCAGCAGCTCCACCGGGACTCGATCCTACGAGCAGTACTTC. V and J are TRBV11-2 and TRBJ2-7, with D perhaps matching TRBD2 (6 bases). This CDR3 has 15 residues. V lost 4 bases and J lost 1, with 14 bases in between. Germline V gene data show CDR1 as SGHAT and CDR2 as FQNNGV. Based on the CDR3 plus reference TRBV11-2 and TRBJ2-7, the full variable domain is EAGVAQSPRYKIIEKRQSVAFWCNPISGHATLYWYQQILGQGPKLLIQFQNNGVVDDSQLPKDRFSAERLKGVDSTLKIQPAKLEDSAVYLCASSSTGTRSYEQYFGPGTRLTVT.

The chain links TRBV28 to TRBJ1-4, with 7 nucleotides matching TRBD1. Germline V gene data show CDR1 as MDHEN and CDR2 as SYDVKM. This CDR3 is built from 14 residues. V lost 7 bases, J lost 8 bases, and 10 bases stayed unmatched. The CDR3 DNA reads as TGTGCCAGCACCCCGGGACAGCAGAGAGAAAAACTGTTTTTT. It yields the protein CASTPGQQREKLFF.

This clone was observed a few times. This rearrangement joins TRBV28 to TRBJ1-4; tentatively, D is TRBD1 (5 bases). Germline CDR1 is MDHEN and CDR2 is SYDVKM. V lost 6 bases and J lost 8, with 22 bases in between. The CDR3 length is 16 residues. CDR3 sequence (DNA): TGTGCCAGCAGGGGTGGTGGGGCTTGGGTGGTGGAAAAACTGTTTTTT. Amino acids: CASRGGGAWVVEKLFF.

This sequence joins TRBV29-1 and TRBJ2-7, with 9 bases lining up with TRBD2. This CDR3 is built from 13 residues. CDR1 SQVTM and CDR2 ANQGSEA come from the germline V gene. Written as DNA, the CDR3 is TGCAGTGCGTTGACTGCTAGCGGGACTAAGCAGTACTTC. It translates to CSALTASGTKQYF.

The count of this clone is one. The CDR3 loop is CASSLLVSDTQYF. As DNA, the CDR3 is TGTGCCAGCAGCCTACTAGTGAGTGATACGCAGTATTTT. The rearrangement links TRBV7-8 to TRBJ2-3; the D gene is possibly TRBD2 (5 bases). The CDR3 totals 13 residues. V lost 5 bases and J 6 bases, leaving 12 bases between the germline ends. Looked up from germline, CDR1 is SGHVS and CDR2 is FQNEAQ.

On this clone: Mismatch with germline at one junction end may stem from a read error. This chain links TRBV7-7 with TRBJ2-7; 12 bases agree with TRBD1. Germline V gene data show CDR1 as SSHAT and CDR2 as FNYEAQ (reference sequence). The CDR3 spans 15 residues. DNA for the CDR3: TGTGCTAGCAGCTCGGGACAGGGGGCAGGTTACGAGCAGTACTTC. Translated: CASSSGQGAGYEQYF.

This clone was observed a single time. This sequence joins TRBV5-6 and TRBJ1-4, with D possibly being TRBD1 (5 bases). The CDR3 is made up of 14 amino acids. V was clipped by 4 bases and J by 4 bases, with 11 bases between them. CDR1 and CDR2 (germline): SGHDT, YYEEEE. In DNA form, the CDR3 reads TGTGCCAGCAGCCTTGTAGGGGTTAATGAAAAACTGTTTTTT. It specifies CASSLVGVNEKLFF.

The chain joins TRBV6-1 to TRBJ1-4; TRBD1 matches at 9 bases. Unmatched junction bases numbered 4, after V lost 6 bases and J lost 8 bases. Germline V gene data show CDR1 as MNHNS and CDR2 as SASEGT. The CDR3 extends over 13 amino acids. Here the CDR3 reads CASRWGTGEKLFF. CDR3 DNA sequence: TGTGCCAGCAGATGGGGGACAGGGGAAAAACTGTTTTTT.

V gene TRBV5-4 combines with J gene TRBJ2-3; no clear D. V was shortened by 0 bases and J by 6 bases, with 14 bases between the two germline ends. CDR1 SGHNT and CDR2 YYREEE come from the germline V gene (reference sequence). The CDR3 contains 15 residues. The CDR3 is CASSLVVLVWDTQYF. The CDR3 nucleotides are TGTGCCAGCAGCTTGGTAGTCCTAGTATGGGATACGCAGTATTTT. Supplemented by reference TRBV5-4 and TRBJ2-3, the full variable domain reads ETGVTQSPTHLIKTRGQQVTLRCSSQSGHNTVSWYQQALGQGPQFIFQYYREEENGRGNFPPRFSGLQFPNYSSELNVNALELDDSALYLCASSLVVLVWDTQYFGPGTRLTVL.